Presented here are 32 T cell receptor beta chains from one specimen sequenced in a study of T cells in Graves' hyperthyroidism and ophthalmopathy. Using RNA transcripts as the source, TCR beta CDR3 regions were amplified. TCR CDR3 regions were first amplified by RT-PCR with HTBI primers. From the multiplex PCR reads, TCRdb called clonotypes with MiXCR, one entry per CDR3 protein. The sample comprises hundreds of thousands of distinct CDR3 sequences, around 15% of which are singletons, and around 4% rests with the top ten. Sequencing was done on a sample of blood. The receptors originated from a woman between 40 and 55 years old with Graves' ophthalmopathy.

Ten or more counts support this clonotype. The CDR3, as DNA: TGTGCCAGCAGCCCCGGGGGGGTATCCTACGAGCAGTACTTC. Its translation: CASSPGGVSYEQYF. The chain uses TRBV27 and TRBJ2-7; TRBD2 aligns across 8 bases. J gave up 1 base and V 6 bases, and 5 bases lay outside the gene matches. Germline-derived CDR1 and CDR2 are MNHEY and SMNVEV (reference sequence). CDR3 length: 14 residues.

This sequence joins TRBV5-1 and TRBJ1-1, with D tentatively TRBD1 (6 bases). Trimming left V 4 bases short and J 1 base short, with 26 bases between. Germline values: CDR1 SGHRS, CDR2 YFSETQ. This CDR3 spans 19 amino acids. Here the CDR3 DNA reads TGCGCCAGCAGCAAACGGGGACAACCCCTCGCCCCTGAGAACACTGAAGCTTTCTTT. Its translation is CASSKRGQPLAPENTEAFF.

This clonotype was observed many times. The chain links TRBV15 to TRBJ2-4; TRBD1 agrees at 10 bases. The CDR3 is 15 amino acids. Germline V gene lookup returns CDR1 LNHNV and CDR2 YYDKDF (reference sequence). The V and J ends lost 7 bases and 8 bases, in that order; junction bases with no gene match: 11. CDR3 residues: CATNPDRGRGDIQYF. DNA of the CDR3: TGTGCCACCAACCCAGACAGGGGGCGCGGGGACATTCAGTACTTC.

The chain links TRBV28 to TRBJ2-5; possible D gene TRBD1, 5 bases. Germline V gene sequence: CDR1 MDHEN, CDR2 SYDVKM. Trimming took off 4 bases at V and 2 bases at J, with 14 bases between the two ends. This CDR3 is built from 15 residues. The CDR3, as DNA: TGTGCCAGCAGTTCCCCTCAGGGCCCACAAGAGACCCAGTACTTC. Protein product: CASSSPQGPQETQYF.

This clonotype was counted ten times or more. V gene TRBV7-2 combines with J gene TRBJ2-5, with 7 bases aligning to TRBD1. V lost 5 bases to trimming and J lost 2 bases; unmatched junction nucleotides: 17. From germline, CDR1 is SGHTA and CDR2 FQGNSA. This CDR3 is built from 18 residues. CDR3 coding DNA: TGTGCCAGCAGCCAGACAGGGTGGGGCGCTCAGAAACAAGAGACCCAGTACTTC. Amino acids: CASSQTGWGAQKQETQYF.

This clonotype was observed at least ten times. This chain links TRBV6-5 with TRBJ2-7; D not certain. This CDR3 contains 13 residues. V was trimmed by 5 bases and J by 0 bases, leaving 8 bases between them. CDR1 is MNHEY and CDR2 is SVGAGI in the germline V gene. The CDR3 reads CASSESSSYEQYF. The CDR3 DNA follows: TGTGCCAGCAGTGAGTCGAGCTCCTACGAGCAGTACTTC.

Regarding this clonotype: A read error may be the cause here, since a much bigger clone is one base away. V is TRBV30 and J is TRBJ1-5; a possible D gene is TRBD1 (5 bases). CDR1 and CDR2 from the germline V gene are GTSNPN and SVGIG (reference sequence). The CDR3 sequence is 14 residues long. The CDR3 sequence: CVWRAAGRGQPQHF. The CDR3 nucleotides are TGTGTCTGGAGAGCGGCGGGTAGGGGTCAGCCCCAGCATTTT.

This clonotype occurred many times. The V gene is TRBV24-1, the J gene TRBJ2-5, with D unresolved. This CDR3 is built from 13 residues. Looked up from germline, CDR1 is KGHDR and CDR2 is SFDVKD. V was shortened by 3 bases and J by 5 bases, with 9 bases between the two germline ends. The CDR3 is CATSDPRSETQYF. The CDR3 region has the DNA TGTGCCACCAGTGATCCCCGATCGGAGACCCAGTACTTC.

This chain links TRBV6-1 with TRBJ2-3, with a possible D match to TRBD2 (5 bases). Germline CDR1 MNHNS, CDR2 SASEGT. This CDR3 has 14 residues. Trimming pared 7 bases from V and 1 base from J, leaving 12 bases between. As DNA, the CDR3 is TGTGCCAGCACCTTCGGACTTCGCACAGATACGCAGTATTTT. This encodes CASTFGLRTDTQYF.

In this sample, this clonotype turned up a few times. The V gene is TRBV10-1, the J gene TRBJ2-5; 11 nucleotides align to TRBD1. The CDR3 is made up of 15 amino acids. The V segment lost 10 bases and the J segment 5 bases; nucleotides outside the gene matches: 12. The germline CDR1 and CDR2 sequences are WNHNN and SYGVQD (reference sequence). The CDR3 protein is CATNPGQGAMETQYF. In DNA form, the CDR3 reads TGCGCCACCAACCCAGGACAGGGGGCGATGGAGACCCAGTACTTC.

This sequence joins TRBV28 and TRBJ2-5, with D hard to call. Germline CDR1 MDHEN, CDR2 SYDVKM. The CDR3 is made up of 13 amino acids. The V gene lost 8 bases and the J gene lost 5 bases, with 15 bases spanning the gap. CDR3 amino acids: CASGRKVPETQYF. The CDR3 region has the DNA TGTGCCAGCGGTCGGAAGGTACCGGAGACCCAGTACTTC. Looking up the rest from reference TRBV28 and TRBJ2-5 gives the full variable domain: DVKVTQSSRYLVKRTGEKVFLECVQDMDHENMFWYRQDPGLGLRLIYFSYDVKMKEKGDIPEGYSVSREKKERFSLILESASTNQTSMYLCASGRKVPETQYFGPGTRLLVL.

Ten or more counts support this clonotype. The genes are TRBV5-1 and TRBJ2-2, with 12 positions matching TRBD2. With V trimmed by 0 bases and J by 3 bases, 3 bases remained unmatched. Germline V gives CDR1 SGHRS, CDR2 YFSETQ. The CDR3 consists of 17 residues. CDR3 sequence (DNA): TGCGCCAGCAGCTTGGGACTAGCGGGAGAGGACACCGGGGAGCTGTTTTTT. This encodes CASSLGLAGEDTGELFF.

This chain uses TRBV18 with TRBJ2-7; D possibly corresponds to TRBD2 (6 bases). Germline values: CDR1 KGHSH, CDR2 LQKENI. V dropped 6 bases and J dropped 1 base, with 16 bases sitting between them. The CDR3 runs to 15 residues. The DNA for the CDR3 is TGTGCCAGCTCGCCCACCCGGCGGGGATCCTACGAGCAGTACTTC. This sequence encodes CASSPTRRGSYEQYF.

This clonotype was found many times. The chain joins TRBV20-1 to TRBJ2-7; 9 bases are shared with TRBD1. With 5 bases clipped from V and 6 bases from J, the junction kept 5 bases outside the gene matches. Germline CDR1 DFQATT, CDR2 SNEGSKA (reference sequence). The CDR3 runs 12 residues. The CDR3 spells CSAGGQGAEQYF. The DNA for the CDR3 is TGCAGTGCTGGGGGACAGGGAGCCGAGCAGTACTTC.

Points on this clonotype: The DNA is omitted, as the CDR3 cannot be located on it reliably, and the CDR3 follows TCRdb's listing. The chain couples TRBV6-5 to TRBJ1-1; TRBD1, the table's D call, was not compared with the DNA. The CDR3 is 11 amino acids long, termini counted. Germline lookup yields CDR1 MNHEY and CDR2 SVGAGI. The CDR3 region is CASSWGQGSFF.

This clonotype was seen ten or more times. The V and J genes are TRBV3-2 and TRBJ1-1. TRBV3-2 counts as a pseudogene. The CDR3 is 13 residues long. Here the CDR3 DNA reads TGTGCCAGCAGCCAAGGCGATAGCCCGGCAGCTTTCTTT. Residues: CASSQGDSPAAFF.

This clonotype was counted ten times or more. This sequence joins TRBV7-9 and TRBJ1-2; a weak D match, TRBD1 (5 bases). This CDR3 is 14 amino acids long. Germline loops: CDR1 SEHNR, CDR2 FQNEAQ (reference sequence). V lost 1 base and J 2 bases, leaving 8 bases between the germline ends. CDR3 protein: CASSLVSGNYGYTF. The CDR3, as DNA: TGTGCCAGCAGCTTAGTGTCAGGGAACTATGGCTACACCTTC. Full variable domain (rest looked up from reference TRBV7-9 and TRBJ1-2): DTGVSQNPRHKITKRGQNVTFRCDPISEHNRLYWYRQTLGQGPEFLTYFQNEAQLEKSRLLSDRFSAERPKGSFSTLEIQRTEQGDSAMYLCASSLVSGNYGYTFGSGTRLTVV.

This clonotype was counted ten times or more. This sequence joins TRBV20-1 and TRBJ1-5; maybe TRBD1 (6 bases). Trimming removed 5 bases from V and 7 bases from J, with 15 bases in between. The CDR3 runs to 13 residues. CDR1 and CDR2 from the germline V gene are DFQATT and SNEGSKA (reference sequence). The CDR3 sequence is CSAPTGNGQPQHF. Here the CDR3 DNA reads TGCAGTGCTCCCACAGGGAATGGGCAGCCCCAGCATTTT.

This clonotype has just a few counts. The chain joins TRBV4-2 to TRBJ2-5, with D maybe TRBD2 (5 bases). Germline V gene data show CDR1 as LGHNA and CDR2 as YNFKEQ. Trimming removed 4 bases at V and 9 bases at J, with 15 bases between. CDR3 length: 13 amino acids. The CDR3 coding sequence is TGTGCCAGCAGCCCAGGAGAGGGATTGGCCCAGTACTTC. Encoded protein: CASSPGEGLAQYF.

The chain joins TRBV6-2 or TRBV6-3 to TRBJ2-7, with TRBD2 as a possible D gene (5 bases). With 4 bases removed from V and 6 bases from J, the gap between germline ends came to 19 bases. This CDR3 contains 15 residues. Germline loops: CDR1 MNHEY, CDR2 SVGEGT. The CDR3 reads CASSSRTLKSSEQYF. In DNA form, the CDR3 reads TGTGCCAGCAGTTCTAGGACTTTAAAGAGCTCCGAGCAGTACTTC.

This clonotype was picked up many times. The CDR3, as DNA: TGTGCCAGCACCAGACTAGCGGTCGAGGGGGGTGAAGCCAAAAACATTCAGTACTTC. Amino acid sequence: CASTRLAVEGGEAKNIQYF. V gene TRBV6-1 combines with J gene TRBJ2-4, with 9 bases matching TRBD2. This CDR3 is built from 19 residues. V shed 7 bases, J shed 0 bases, and the junction held 16 bases outside the gene matches. The germline V gene has CDR1 MNHNS and CDR2 SASEGT.

V gene TRBV30 combines with J gene TRBJ1-2; tentative D call: TRBD1 (6 bases). The CDR3 is 16 residues long. Germline values: CDR1 GTSNPN, CDR2 SVGIG (reference sequence). Trimming took off 7 bases at V and 0 bases at J, with 21 bases between the two ends. CDR3 nucleotide sequence: TGTGCCTACCTACAGGGAACCGAGAGGCCTAACTATGGCTACACCTTC. Its translation: CAYLQGTERPNYGYTF.

This clonotype was recorded many times. The chain links TRBV11-3 to TRBJ2-7, with D possibly TRBD2 on 6 matching bases. The length of the CDR3 is 15 residues. Germline values: CDR1 SGHNT, CDR2 YENEEA. V was clipped by 1 base and J by 0 bases, with 10 bases between them. CDR3 bases: TGTGCCAGCAGCTTAGTAGCGGACCCCTCCTACGAGCAGTACTTC. It encodes CASSLVADPSYEQYF.

This clonotype has a count of ten or more. The chain uses TRBV5-8 and TRBJ2-7; D ambiguous. Germline CDR1 is SGHTS and CDR2 is YDEGEE. The CDR3 runs to 15 residues. V was pared by 1 base and J by 2 bases, with 13 bases between. In DNA, the CDR3 is TGTGCCAGCAGCTTGTTTGGAACGGGTCCCTACGAGCAGTACTTC. It specifies CASSLFGTGPYEQYF.

This clonotype was detected ten times or more. The chain joins TRBV6-5 to TRBJ2-4; D is undetermined. The CDR3 is 14 residues long. Germline assignment: CDR1 MNHEY and CDR2 SVGAGI. The V end lost 0 bases, the J end lost 10 bases, and 13 bases lay between the germline ends. The CDR3 region is CASSYSRAFPIQYF. The CDR3 nucleotides are TGTGCCAGCAGTTACTCGAGAGCCTTCCCTATTCAGTACTTC.

In its sample, this clonotype was seen many times. The rearrangement joins TRBV27 to TRBJ1-1; a possible D gene is TRBD1 (5 bases). The V and J ends lost 6 bases and 1 base respectively, with 15 bases between them. This CDR3 has 15 residues. Germline V CDR1 and CDR2: MNHEY, SMNVEV (reference sequence). The CDR3 bases are TGTGCCAGCAGACCCACCACCGGGGGGAACACTGAAGCTTTCTTT. Translation gives CASRPTTGGNTEAFF.

This clonotype was detected ten times or more. The chain has TRBV30 and TRBJ2-2; TRBD1 matches at 7 bases. CDR1 is GTSNPN, CDR2 SVGIG, per germline (reference sequence). The CDR3 has 13 residues. Unmatched junction bases numbered 2, after V lost 4 bases and J lost 3 bases. The CDR3 DNA sequence: TGTGCCTGGAACAGGGGTCACACCGGGGAGCTGTTTTTT. Translating gives CAWNRGHTGELFF.

This clonotype was detected ten times or more. The gene calls are TRBV28 and TRBJ2-6, with TRBD1 as a possible D gene (5 bases). The CDR3 extends over 17 amino acids. Germline V lookup: CDR1 MDHEN, CDR2 SYDVKM. The V gene lost 6 bases and the J gene lost 0 bases, with 15 bases spanning the gap. This CDR3 reads CASSLNSDSSGANVLTF. CDR3 coding DNA: TGTGCCAGCAGCCTCAACAGCGACAGCTCTGGGGCCAACGTCCTGACTTTC.

DNA of the CDR3: TGCAGTGCTAGAGAGTCGGGGGGAGGAGCTTTCTTT. Its translation: CSARESGGGAFF. The chain links TRBV20-1 to TRBJ1-1; the D gene is possibly TRBD1 (5 bases). The germline CDR1 and CDR2 sequences are DFQATT and SNEGSKA (reference sequence). Trimming removed 0 bases at V and 10 bases at J, with 12 bases between. The CDR3 consists of 12 residues.

In its sample, this clonotype was seen once. This CDR3 is CASRGQGEDGYTF. CDR3 DNA sequence: TGTGCCAGCAGGGGACAGGGAGAAGATGGCTACACCTTC. The gene calls are TRBV6-1 and TRBJ1-2, with 9 bases aligning to TRBD1. After removal of 6 bases from V and 6 bases from J, the junction contained 5 bases not matched to a gene. This CDR3 spans 13 amino acids. Germline-derived CDR1 and CDR2 are MNHNS and SASEGT.

This clonotype was seen ten or more times. This rearrangement joins TRBV3-1 to TRBJ2-5, with unresolved D. Per germline, CDR1 LGHDT and CDR2 YNNKEL (reference sequence). This CDR3 spans 14 amino acids. V shed 3 bases and J shed 5 bases, with 13 bases lying between them. CDR3 sequence reads: CASSQGPIRETQYF. The CDR3, as DNA: TGTGCCAGCAGCCAGGGCCCTATCCGCGAGACCCAGTACTTC.

This clonotype was observed at least ten times. CDR3 DNA: TGCAGTGCAAGCCCGGACCCGTGGGGAAGCGAGCAGTACTTC. Residues: CSASPDPWGSEQYF. The chain employs TRBV20-1 and TRBJ2-7; D call uncertain. CDR3 length: 14 residues. The V gene's germline CDR1 is DFQATT and CDR2 SNEGSKA (reference sequence). V lost 6 bases to trimming and J lost 6 bases, with 21 bases between them.